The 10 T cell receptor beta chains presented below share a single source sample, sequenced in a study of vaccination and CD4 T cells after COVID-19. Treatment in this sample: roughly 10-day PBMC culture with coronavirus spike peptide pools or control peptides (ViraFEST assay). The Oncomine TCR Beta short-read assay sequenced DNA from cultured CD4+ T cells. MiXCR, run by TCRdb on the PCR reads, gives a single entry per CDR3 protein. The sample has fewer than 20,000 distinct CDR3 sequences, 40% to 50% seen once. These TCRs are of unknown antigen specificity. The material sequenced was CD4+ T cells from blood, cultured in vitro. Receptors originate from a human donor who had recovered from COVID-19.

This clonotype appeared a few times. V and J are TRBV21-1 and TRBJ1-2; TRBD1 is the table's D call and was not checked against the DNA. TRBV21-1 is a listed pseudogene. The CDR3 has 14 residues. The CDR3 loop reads CASSSLQGVRGYTF. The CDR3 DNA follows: TGTGCCAGCAGCTCCCTTCAGGGGGTGCGGGGCTACACCTTC.

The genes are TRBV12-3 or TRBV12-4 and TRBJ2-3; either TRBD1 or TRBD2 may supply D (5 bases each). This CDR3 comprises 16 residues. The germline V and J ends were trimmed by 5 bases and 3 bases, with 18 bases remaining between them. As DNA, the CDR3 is TGTGCCAGCAGTCCTGGGACCGCCGCTTTTACAGATACGCAGTATTTT. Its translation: CASSPGTAAFTDTQYF.

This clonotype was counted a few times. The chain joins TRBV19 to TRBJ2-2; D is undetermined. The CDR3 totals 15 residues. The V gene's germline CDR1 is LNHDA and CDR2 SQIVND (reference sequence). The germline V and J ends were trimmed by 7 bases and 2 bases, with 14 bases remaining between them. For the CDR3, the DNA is TGTGCCAGTAAAAGCCGGCAGATTAACACCGGGGAGCTGTTTTTT. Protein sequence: CASKSRQINTGELFF.

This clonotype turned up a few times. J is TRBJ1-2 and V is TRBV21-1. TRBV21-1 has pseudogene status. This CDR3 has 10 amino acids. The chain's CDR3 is CASSADGYTF. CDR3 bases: TGTGCCAGCAGCGCGGATGGCTACACCTTC.

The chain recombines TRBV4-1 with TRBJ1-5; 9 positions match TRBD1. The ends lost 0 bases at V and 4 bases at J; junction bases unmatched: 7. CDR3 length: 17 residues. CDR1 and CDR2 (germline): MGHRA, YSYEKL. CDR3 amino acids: CASSQEGQGLLNQPQHF. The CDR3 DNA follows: TGCGCCAGCAGCCAAGAGGGACAGGGACTACTGAATCAGCCCCAGCATTTT.

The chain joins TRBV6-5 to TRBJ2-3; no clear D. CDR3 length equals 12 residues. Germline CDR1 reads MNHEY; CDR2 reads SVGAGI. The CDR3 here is CASGYRTDTQYF. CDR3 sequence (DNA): TGTGCAAGTGGTTACCGCACAGATACGCAGTATTTT.

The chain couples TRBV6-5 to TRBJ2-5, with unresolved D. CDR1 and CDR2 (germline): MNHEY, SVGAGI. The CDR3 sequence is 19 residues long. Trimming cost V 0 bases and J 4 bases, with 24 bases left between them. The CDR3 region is CASSYSGSQTRTIRETQYF. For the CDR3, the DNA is TGTGCCAGCAGTTACTCAGGTTCACAGACGCGAACCATAAGAGAGACCCAGTACTTC.

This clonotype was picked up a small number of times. The DNA for the CDR3 is TGTGCCAGCAGTTTTGGGATAAATCAGCCCCAGCATTTT. Residues: CASSFGINQPQHF. The chain couples TRBV28 to TRBJ1-5; D gene uncertain. The CDR3 loop spans 13 amino acids. V shed 3 bases and J shed 4 bases, with 7 bases lying between them. In germline, CDR1 is MDHEN, CDR2 SYDVKM.

CDR3 sequence reads: CSARPRTEGEKLFF. The CDR3 region has the DNA TGCAGTGCTCGACCGCGGACGGAGGGTGAAAAACTGTTTTTT. This rearrangement joins TRBV20-1 to TRBJ1-4; D is undetermined. This CDR3 region has 14 residues. Trimming took 5 bases from V and 7 from J, leaving 17 bases between them. CDR1 is DFQATT and CDR2 is SNEGSKA in the germline V gene (reference sequence).

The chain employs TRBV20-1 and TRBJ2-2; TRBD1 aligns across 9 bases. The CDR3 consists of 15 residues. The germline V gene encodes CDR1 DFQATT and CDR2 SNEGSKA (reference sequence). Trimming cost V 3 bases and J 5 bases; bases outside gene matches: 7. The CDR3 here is CSASTGGAETGELFF. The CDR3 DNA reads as TGCAGTGCTAGCACAGGGGGCGCGGAAACCGGGGAGCTGTTTTTT.